These 11 T cell receptor beta chains were sequenced from one sample in a study of blood T cell repertoires in COVID-19. Produced via immunoSEQ multiplex PCR; TCRdb's table is partial and in-frame only. The data contain 250,000 to 300,000 clones, approximately 82% of them singletons. What was sequenced was peripheral blood. These receptors were obtained from a man aged 60-69 years who had recovered from COVID-19.

V and J are TRBV4-1 and TRBJ2-5; 11 bases align to TRBD2. J gave up 5 bases and V 0 bases, and 11 bases lay outside the gene matches. The CDR3 runs 18 residues. Germline V lookup: CDR1 MGHRA, CDR2 YSYEKL. DNA for the CDR3: TGCGCCAGCAGCCAAGATATAGCGGGAGGGCCGGTAGCGGAGACCCAGTACTTC. This gives the protein CASSQDIAGGPVAETQYF.

The CDR3 nucleotides are TGTGCCAGCAGCGTTGGAGGACGAACCCAGTACTTC. The encoded protein is CASSVGGRTQYF. This sequence joins TRBV9 and TRBJ2-5; TRBD2 is a possible D gene (5 bases). This CDR3 is 12 amino acids long. Trimming left V 2 bases short and J 8 bases short, with 10 bases between. Germline CDR1 reads SGDLS; CDR2 reads YYNGEE.

The V gene is TRBV7-9, the J gene TRBJ1-2; D ambiguous. The CDR3 length is 12 residues. The germline CDR1 and CDR2 sequences are SEHNR and FQNEAQ (reference sequence). The V end was cut by 10 bases, the J end by 4 bases, with 13 bases between. In nucleotides, the CDR3 is TGTGCCACCCCTAGCGGTACCTATGGCTACACCTTC. Protein product: CATPSGTYGYTF.

The genes are TRBV9 and TRBJ2-3; 7 nucleotides agree with TRBD1. Germline V gene lookup returns CDR1 SGDLS and CDR2 YYNGEE. With V trimmed by 4 bases and J by 3 bases, 14 bases remained unmatched. The CDR3 is made up of 17 amino acids. Here the CDR3 DNA reads TGTGCCAGCAGCCCGACAAGACCGGGCAGGGGGACAGATACGCAGTATTTT. This gives the protein CASSPTRPGRGTDTQYF.

The table lists this clone with a few counts. V gene TRBV5-1 combines with J gene TRBJ1-1; weak D call: TRBD1 (5 bases). V lost 8 bases and J lost 1, with 15 bases in between. CDR1 SGHRS and CDR2 YFSETQ come from the germline V gene. The CDR3 runs 14 residues. The chain's CDR3 is CASKPNTGNTEAFF. The CDR3 coding sequence is TGCGCCAGTAAACCTAATACAGGGAACACTGAAGCTTTCTTT.

The chain uses TRBV19 and TRBJ1-5; D uncertain. The CDR3 runs 15 residues. Per the germline V gene, CDR1 is LNHDA and CDR2 is SQIVND (reference sequence). Trimming shortened V by 3 bases and J by 1 base, and 10 bases separated the two germline ends. Here the CDR3 DNA reads TGTGCCAGTAGTATCGGGGTATCCAGCAATCAGCCCCAGCATTTT. This translates into CASSIGVSSNQPQHF. Full variable domain (rest looked up from reference TRBV19 and TRBJ1-5): DGGITQSPKYLFRKEGQNVTLSCEQNLNHDAMYWYRQDPGQGLRLIYYSQIVNDFQKGDIAEGYSVSREKKESFPLTVTSAQKNPTAFYLCASSIGVSSNQPQHFGDGTRLSIL.

The chain employs TRBV18 and TRBJ1-4; possible D gene TRBD1, 6 bases. The ends were cut back, 8 bases at V and 4 bases at J, with 14 bases in the middle. The CDR3 consists of 14 residues. Germline CDR1 KGHSH, CDR2 LQKENI. The CDR3 bases are TGTGCCAGCACACAGGACAGTTTTAATGAAAAACTGTTTTTT. Protein: CASTQDSFNEKLFF.

A single count supports this clone. This chain uses TRBV27 with TRBJ2-7; 10 bases agree with TRBD1. The CDR3 runs 14 residues. Germline CDR1 is MNHEY and CDR2 is SMNVEV (reference sequence). The V segment lost 6 bases and the J segment 4 bases; nucleotides outside the gene matches: 6. The chain's CDR3 is CASRQPGQGYEQYF. As DNA, the CDR3 is TGTGCCAGCAGGCAACCGGGACAGGGGTACGAGCAGTACTTC.

The rearrangement joins TRBV14 to TRBJ2-4; possibly TRBD2 for D (5 bases). V was pared by 4 bases and J by 9 bases, with 10 bases between. This CDR3 spans 12 amino acids. Looked up from germline, CDR1 is SGHDN and CDR2 is FVKESK. The CDR3 loop is CASSRGLGIQYF. CDR3 in DNA: TGTGCCAGCAGCCGAGGGCTGGGCATTCAGTACTTC.

V usage is TRBV11-1 and J usage is TRBJ2-2; TRBD2 might be the D (5 bases). This CDR3 spans 14 amino acids. Trimming removed 4 bases at V and 4 bases at J, with 10 bases between. From germline, CDR1 is SGHAT and CDR2 FQDESV (reference sequence). DNA for the CDR3: TGTGCCAGCAGCTCCCCGGGGTCCACCGGGGAGCTGTTTTTT. Translated, it gives CASSSPGSTGELFF. The whole variable domain, remainder taken from reference TRBV11-1 and TRBJ2-2, is EAEVAQSPRYKITEKSQAVAFWCDPISGHATLYWYRQILGQGPELLVQFQDESVVDDSQLPKDRFSAERLKGVDSTLKIQPAELGDSAMYLCASSSPGSTGELFFGEGSRLTVL.

V is TRBV6-5 and J is TRBJ1-2; 9 bases line up with TRBD1. Germline values: CDR1 MNHEY, CDR2 SVGAGI. CDR3 size: 13 residues. Trimming cost V 6 bases and J 6 bases; bases outside gene matches: 5. DNA for the CDR3: TGTGCCAGCAGGGAGACAGGGGGAGATGGCTACACCTTC. Its translation: CASRETGGDGYTF.